What follows are 30 T cell receptor beta chains derived from one specimen sequenced in a study of graft-versus-host responses after intestinal transplantation. Measured with immunoSEQ multiplex PCR; TCRdb has only the in-frame clones, and not every one. The sample lists approximately 120,000 clones, 85% to 95% seen once, with approximately 0.17% in the top ten. Their target antigens are unknown. The source material was unstimulated CD4+ T cells sorted from spleen or lymph node cells, sampled before intestinal transplant. The receptor set was obtained from a human donor who received an intestinal transplant.

The rearrangement links TRBV6-1 to TRBJ1-5, with D perhaps TRBD1 (6 bases). CDR1 and CDR2 from the germline V gene are MNHNS and SASEGT. CDR3 size: 13 residues. Trimming pared 5 bases from V and 6 bases from J, leaving 11 bases between. The CDR3 here is CASSQQGGQPQHF. The CDR3 DNA reads TGTGCCAGCAGTCAACAGGGAGGTCAGCCCCAGCATTTT.

The rearrangement links TRBV6-1 to TRBJ1-5, with 9 bases identical to TRBD1. Germline V CDR1 and CDR2: MNHNS, SASEGT. V shed 1 base and J 4 bases; nucleotides not matched to a gene: 5. This CDR3 comprises 16 residues. In DNA form, the CDR3 reads TGTGCCAGCAGTGAAGTGTGGACAGGGGTAAATCAGCCCCAGCATTTT. Translation gives CASSEVWTGVNQPQHF.

The J gene is TRBJ2-3, the V gene TRBV27; a possible D gene is TRBD1 (6 bases). Between the trimmed V and J ends, which lost 8 bases and 2 bases, there was a span of 14 bases. Germline V gene lookup returns CDR1 MNHEY and CDR2 SMNVEV (reference sequence). There are 14 residues in the CDR3. CDR3 coding DNA: TGTGCCAGCTCGGACAGACCTTACACAGATACGCAGTATTTT. Protein product: CASSDRPYTDTQYF.

This chain joins TRBV10-2 and TRBJ2-3; D not resolved. This CDR3 has 13 residues. V lost 2 bases and J 1 base, leaving 4 bases between the germline ends. Germline loops: CDR1 WSHSY, CDR2 SAAADI. As DNA, the CDR3 is TGCGCCAGCAGTGAGGTGCGCACAGATACGCAGTATTTT. Translating it yields CASSEVRTDTQYF.

V and J are TRBV15 and TRBJ1-1; D is uncertain. V lost 0 bases and J 8 bases, leaving 7 bases between the germline ends. The CDR3 is 12 residues long. CDR1 LNHNV and CDR2 YYDKDF come from the germline V gene (reference sequence). CDR3 region: CATSRDHREAFF. CDR3 bases: TGTGCCACCAGCAGAGATCACAGAGAAGCTTTCTTT.

The CDR3 DNA reads as TGTGCCAGCAGCTTAGATAGCGGAGGGTGGAGGGCTGAAGCTTTCTTT. It is translated as CASSLDSGGWRAEAFF. The chain is built from TRBV11-2 and TRBJ1-1; D is uncertain. The CDR3 length is 16 residues. Germline assignment: CDR1 SGHAT and CDR2 FQNNGV. V was pared by 0 bases and J by 6 bases, with 17 bases between. The full variable domain, with the rest looked up from reference TRBV11-2 and TRBJ1-1, is EAGVAQSPRYKIIEKRQSVAFWCNPISGHATLYWYQQILGQGPKLLIQFQNNGVVDDSQLPKDRFSAERLKGVDSTLKIQPAKLEDSAVYLCASSLDSGGWRAEAFFGQGTRLTVV.

Concerning this clone: This same CDR3 is encoded by further DNA sequences in the sample. V and J are TRBV5-4 and TRBJ1-1; D not resolved. In germline, CDR1 is SGHNT, CDR2 YYREEE (reference sequence). Trimming took 0 bases from V and 1 from J, leaving 10 bases between them. The CDR3 consists of 15 residues. CDR3 protein: CASSLVGSSNTEAFF. CDR3 bases: TGTGCCAGCAGCTTGGTGGGCAGCTCGAACACTGAAGCTTTCTTT. The full variable domain, rest sourced from reference TRBV5-4 and TRBJ1-1, is ETGVTQSPTHLIKTRGQQVTLRCSSQSGHNTVSWYQQALGQGPQFIFQYYREEENGRGNFPPRFSGLQFPNYSSELNVNALELDDSALYLCASSLVGSSNTEAFFGQGTRLTVV.

The chain joins TRBV6-6 to TRBJ1-1; D may be TRBD1 (5 bases). The CDR3 covers 15 residues. V shed 6 bases and J shed 8 bases, with 22 bases lying between them. Looked up from germline, CDR1 is MNHNY and CDR2 is SVGAGI (reference sequence). This chain's CDR3 is CASRSGAGFSREAFF. The DNA of the CDR3 is TGTGCCAGCAGATCCGGGGCAGGCTTTAGTAGGGAAGCTTTCTTT.

The chain couples TRBV6-7 to TRBJ2-1; 10 bases line up with TRBD1. TRBV6-7 qualifies as an ORF whose function is uncertain. This CDR3 is built from 21 residues. Trimming at V came to 0 bases and at J to 0 bases, leaving 14 bases not matched to a gene. The CDR3 loop is CASSYSGQGTTTISSYNEQFF. The DNA for the CDR3 is TGTGCCAGCAGTTACTCGGGACAGGGGACGACTACGATTAGCTCCTACAATGAGCAGTTCTTC.

Concerning this clone itself: In the same sample, other DNA sequences code for this CDR3. The chain joins TRBV7-8 to TRBJ2-7; D not resolved. Germline CDR1 and CDR2: SGHVS and FQNEAQ. The CDR3 consists of 12 residues. V shed 1 base and J shed 3 bases, with 4 bases lying between them. The CDR3 sequence: CASSLVSYEQYF. CDR3 DNA sequence: TGTGCCAGCAGCTTAGTGAGCTACGAGCAGTACTTC.

CDR3 region: CASRDGQGDGYTF. CDR3 coding DNA: TGCGCCAGCAGAGACGGACAGGGTGATGGCTACACCTTC. The chain has TRBV5-1 and TRBJ1-2, with TRBD1 identical over 8 bases. Germline CDR1 reads SGHRS; CDR2 reads YFSETQ. V was pared by 5 bases and J by 6 bases, with 6 bases of the junction left unmatched. The CDR3 length is 13 residues. Combining the CDR3 with reference TRBV5-1 and TRBJ1-2 gives the whole variable domain KAGVTQTPRYLIKTRGQQVTLSCSPISGHRSVSWYQQTPGQGLQFLFEYFSETQRNKGNFPGRFSGRQFSNSRSEMNVSTLELGDSALYLCASRDGQGDGYTFGSGTRLTVV.

The gene calls are TRBV5-1 and TRBJ2-3, with D perhaps matching TRBD2 (7 bases). This CDR3 spans 15 amino acids. V was trimmed by 0 bases and J by 5 bases, leaving 13 bases between them. The germline V gene has CDR1 SGHRS and CDR2 YFSETQ. Written as DNA, the CDR3 is TGCGCCAGCAGCTTGGACGGGGGGCTTAGAGATACGCAGTATTTT. Amino acid sequence: CASSLDGGLRDTQYF. The full variable domain, rest sourced from reference TRBV5-1 and TRBJ2-3, is KAGVTQTPRYLIKTRGQQVTLSCSPISGHRSVSWYQQTPGQGLQFLFEYFSETQRNKGNFPGRFSGRQFSNSRSEMNVSTLELGDSALYLCASSLDGGLRDTQYFGPGTRLTVL.

V usage is TRBV5-1 and J usage is TRBJ2-3, with 8 bases fitting TRBD1. The CDR3 spans 14 residues. Trimming cost V 9 bases and J 2 bases; bases outside gene matches: 8. Germline CDR1 SGHRS, CDR2 YFSETQ. The DNA of the CDR3 is TGCGCCACGGCAGGGGGCATGAACACAGATACGCAGTATTTT. This translates into CATAGGMNTDTQYF.

The J gene is TRBJ2-7, the V gene TRBV6-1, with D possibly TRBD1 on 5 matching bases. V was pared by 0 bases and J by 0 bases, with 12 bases between. Per germline, CDR1 MNHNS and CDR2 SASEGT. This CDR3 spans 16 amino acids. The CDR3 here is CASSEALTVSSYEQYF. In nucleotides, the CDR3 is TGTGCCAGCAGTGAAGCTCTGACAGTGAGCTCCTACGAGCAGTACTTC.

In its sample, this clone was seen once. The chain carries TRBV7-6 and TRBJ1-3; 12 bases agree with TRBD1. The CDR3 length is 15 residues. Losses at the gene ends were 1 base for V and 11 bases for J; bases not matched to a gene: 6. Germline-derived CDR1 and CDR2 are SGHVS and FNYEAQ. The CDR3: CASSLGPGQGAPIYF. CDR3 bases: TGTGCCAGCAGCTTAGGTCCGGGACAGGGGGCACCCATATATTTT. The whole variable domain, filled in from reference TRBV7-6 and TRBJ1-3, reads GAGVSQSPRYKVTKRGQDVALRCDPISGHVSLYWYRQALGQGPEFLTYFNYEAQQDKSGLPNDRFSAERPEGSISTLTIQRTEQRDSAMYRCASSLGPGQGAPIYFGEGSWLTVV.

The chain combines TRBV10-2 with TRBJ2-6, with D hard to call. CDR1 is WSHSY and CDR2 is SAAADI in the germline V gene. V was clipped by 4 bases and J by 2 bases, with 9 bases between them. The CDR3 is 15 residues long. Here the CDR3 DNA reads TGCGCCAGCAGTGGGTTTAGCACTGGGGCCAACGTCCTGACTTTC. Its translation is CASSGFSTGANVLTF.

The DNA for the CDR3 is TGTGCCAGCAGAACCGGGACAGCCCACGAGCAGTACTTC. Its translation is CASRTGTAHEQYF. The gene calls are TRBV11-3 and TRBJ2-7, with TRBD1 matching 7 bases. V shed 6 bases, J shed 5 bases, and the junction held 7 bases outside the gene matches. CDR1 is SGHNT and CDR2 is YENEEA in the germline V gene. This CDR3 comprises 13 residues.

The chain has TRBV6-5 and TRBJ1-2; no definite D call. The CDR3 has 13 amino acids. The germline V gene has CDR1 MNHEY and CDR2 SVGAGI. Trimming shortened V by 6 bases and J by 4 bases, and 12 bases separated the two germline ends. The CDR3, as DNA: TGTGCCAGCAGGACGGTGGGTTCCTATGGCTACACCTTC. Its translation: CASRTVGSYGYTF.

The genes are TRBV5-1 and TRBJ2-3, with TRBD2 matching over 8 bases. The CDR3 loop spans 16 amino acids. CDR1 is SGHRS, CDR2 YFSETQ, per germline. J gave up 2 bases and V 6 bases, and 11 bases lay outside the gene matches. CDR3: CASTLRGGKHTDTQYF. DNA for the CDR3: TGCGCCAGCACCCTCCGGGGGGGCAAACACACAGATACGCAGTATTTT.

This sequence joins TRBV11-2 and TRBJ2-7; perhaps TRBD1 as D (6 bases). The CDR3 runs to 14 residues. The germline V gene encodes CDR1 SGHAT and CDR2 FQNNGV. Trimming removed 4 bases at V and 2 bases at J, with 12 bases between. CDR3: CASSSGDNPYEQYF. For the CDR3, the DNA is TGTGCCAGCAGCTCCGGGGACAATCCCTACGAGCAGTACTTC.

The chain employs TRBV19 and TRBJ2-6; possibly TRBD1 for D (6 bases). Germline assignment: CDR1 LNHDA and CDR2 SQIVND (reference sequence). V was cut by 5 bases and J by 4 bases, with 12 bases left in between. There are 15 residues in the CDR3. The chain's CDR3 is CASSAIGTGANVLTF. The CDR3 DNA reads as TGTGCCAGTAGTGCTATAGGGACAGGGGCCAACGTCCTGACTTTC.

The rearrangement joins TRBV7-8 to TRBJ2-6; a weak D match, TRBD2 (5 bases). The CDR3 runs to 15 residues. Germline-derived CDR1 and CDR2 are SGHVS and FQNEAQ. V lost 3 bases to trimming and J lost 0 bases, with 6 bases between them. The CDR3 sequence: CASSFGSSGANVLTF. The CDR3 region has the DNA TGTGCCAGCAGCTTTGGGAGCTCTGGGGCCAACGTCCTGACTTTC. The variable domain in full, with the rest retrieved from reference TRBV7-8 and TRBJ2-6, is GAGVSQSPRYKVAKRGQDVALRCDPISGHVSLFWYQQALGQGPEFLTYFQNEAQLDKSGLPSDRFFAERPEGSVSTLKIQRTQQEDSAVYLCASSFGSSGANVLTFGAGSRLTVL.

The rearrangement joins TRBV15 to TRBJ2-3, with D perhaps matching TRBD1 (5 bases). The germline V gene has CDR1 LNHNV and CDR2 YYDKDF (reference sequence). V was pared by 0 bases and J by 1 base, with 14 bases between. The CDR3 is made up of 17 amino acids. This CDR3 reads CATSRDYSEGGTDTQYF. The CDR3 region has the DNA TGTGCCACCAGCAGAGATTACAGCGAAGGGGGCACAGATACGCAGTATTTT.

This sequence joins TRBV7-9 and TRBJ1-4, with 7 positions matching TRBD1. CDR1 is SEHNR and CDR2 is FQNEAQ in the germline V gene (reference sequence). With 5 bases clipped from V and 8 bases from J, the junction kept 11 bases outside the gene matches. The CDR3 extends over 15 amino acids. The CDR3 sequence is CASSPGRQGKEKLFF. Written as DNA, the CDR3 is TGTGCCAGCAGCCCCGGAAGACAGGGAAAAGAAAAACTGTTTTTT.

The V gene is TRBV10-3, the J gene TRBJ1-3; TRBD1 agrees at 7 bases. CDR3 length: 15 amino acids. The germline gives CDR1 ENHRY, CDR2 SYGVKD. The V gene end was trimmed by 6 bases and the J gene end by 2 bases; junction bases not matched to a gene: 7. CDR3 coding DNA: TGTGCCATCAGATACAGGGGAGTAGCTGGAAACACCATATATTTT. Its protein product is CAIRYRGVAGNTIYF.

This clone was counted a single time. This sequence joins TRBV6-6 and TRBJ1-2; 9 bases match TRBD1. V was pared by 5 bases and J by 0 bases, with 4 bases of the junction left unmatched. CDR1 is MNHNY and CDR2 is SVGAGI in the germline V gene (reference sequence). CDR3 length equals 15 residues. The DNA for the CDR3 is TGTGCCAGCAGTCGGGACAGGGTAGCTAACTATGGCTACACCTTC. It translates to CASSRDRVANYGYTF.

V usage is TRBV7-9 and J usage is TRBJ1-2, with D uncertain. This CDR3 contains 15 residues. Germline values: CDR1 SEHNR, CDR2 FQNEAQ (reference sequence). Trimming stripped 1 base from V and 3 bases from J, with 12 bases between. The CDR3 protein is CASSLGVGWDYGYTF. CDR3 DNA sequence: TGTGCCAGCAGCTTAGGCGTAGGTTGGGACTATGGCTACACCTTC.

V gene TRBV5-1 combines with J gene TRBJ2-7, with a weak D call TRBD2 (5 bases). The CDR3 loop spans 13 amino acids. The V end was cut by 0 bases, the J end by 9 bases, with 13 bases between. CDR1 and CDR2 (germline): SGHRS, YFSETQ. The CDR3 sequence: CASSLDTGEGQYF. Here the CDR3 DNA reads TGCGCCAGCAGCTTGGACACCGGGGAAGGGCAGTACTTC. Complete variable domain (other parts from reference TRBV5-1 and TRBJ2-7): KAGVTQTPRYLIKTRGQQVTLSCSPISGHRSVSWYQQTPGQGLQFLFEYFSETQRNKGNFPGRFSGRQFSNSRSEMNVSTLELGDSALYLCASSLDTGEGQYFGPGTRLTVT.

This clone was observed a single time. The genes are TRBV6-1 and TRBJ2-1; D gene ambiguous. The germline gives CDR1 MNHNS, CDR2 SASEGT. The length of the CDR3 is 15 residues. The V end was cut by 3 bases, the J end by 2 bases, with 11 bases between. DNA for the CDR3: TGTGCCAGCAGTGAGGCCCTCCATCCCTACAATGAGCAGTTCTTC. It yields the protein CASSEALHPYNEQFF.

The rearrangement links TRBV4-1 to TRBJ1-5; 10 bases are a match to TRBD1. The CDR3 contains 15 residues. V shed 5 bases and J 5 bases; nucleotides not matched to a gene: 6. Germline assignment: CDR1 MGHRA and CDR2 YSYEKL. In DNA form, the CDR3 reads TGCGCCAGCAGCACGTCCGGACAGGGGGATCAGCCCCAGCATTTT. Residues: CASSTSGQGDQPQHF.